This T cell receptor (beta chain) was identified during a study of neurological immune-mediated disorders. Study-wide points: The multiple sclerosis repertoire cluster showed no association with any clinical or MRI feature. The authors stated that larger cohorts are needed. CDR3 amino acid sequences of expanded clones were not shared across subjects, a result suggesting private repertoires in all groups.

This clonotype was counted a few times. What it binds is unknown. MiXCR, applied by TCRdb to the 5' RACE reads, yields one record per CDR3 protein. The sample holds about 120,000 distinct CDR3 sequences; roughly 3.2% are singletons and the top ten take 1% to 1.5%. Germline lookup yields CDR1 SNHLY and CDR2 FYNNEI. The CDR3 runs to 13 residues. V was clipped by 6 bases and J by 4 bases, with 12 bases between them. The specimen was PBMCs. The V and J genes are TRBV2 and TRBJ1-1, with D perhaps TRBD1 (5 bases). The receptor was isolated from a woman aged 30 to 39 with multiple sclerosis. CDR3 in DNA: TGTGCCAGCAGAAGACAGATCCCCACTGAAGCTTTCTTT. Its translation: CASRRQIPTEAFF.